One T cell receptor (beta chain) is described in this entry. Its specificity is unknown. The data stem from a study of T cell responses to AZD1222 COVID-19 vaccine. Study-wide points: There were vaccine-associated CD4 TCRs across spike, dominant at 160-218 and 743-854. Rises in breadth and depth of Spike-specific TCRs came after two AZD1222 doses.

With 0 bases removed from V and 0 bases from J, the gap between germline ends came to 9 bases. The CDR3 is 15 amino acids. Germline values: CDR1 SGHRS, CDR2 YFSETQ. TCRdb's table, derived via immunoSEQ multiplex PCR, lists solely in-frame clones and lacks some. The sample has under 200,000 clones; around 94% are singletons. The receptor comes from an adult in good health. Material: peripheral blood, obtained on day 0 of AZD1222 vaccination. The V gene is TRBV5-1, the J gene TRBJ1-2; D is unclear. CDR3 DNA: TGCGCCAGCAGCTTGGAATGGGCTTCTAACTATGGCTACACCTTC. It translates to CASSLEWASNYGYTF.